These 15 T cell receptor beta chains came from one sample sequenced in a study of T-cell reconstitution after alpha-beta-depleted transplantation in children. A library of TCRbeta sequences, prepared with unique molecular identifiers, was generated. TCRdb itself ran the PCR reads through MiXCR, one entry per CDR3 protein. The data contain hundreds of thousands of distinct CDR3 sequences, over 10% of them seen just once; the ten biggest clones take up about 2.2%. Sequencing used PBMCs, mostly from graft donor cells, obtained 360 days after TCRalphabeta/CD19-depleted stem cell transplant. Source of these receptors: a male patient aged 5 to 17 who had a stem cell transplant for acute myeloid leukemia, so the T cells may come from the graft donor.

The chain couples TRBV20-1 to TRBJ2-3, with D perhaps TRBD1 (6 bases). V dropped 3 bases and J dropped 0 bases, with 13 bases sitting between them. CDR1 is DFQATT, CDR2 SNEGSKA, per germline (reference sequence). The CDR3 has 15 amino acids. CDR3 protein: CSASQHRASTDTQYF. The DNA for the CDR3 is TGCAGTGCTAGCCAGCACAGGGCGAGCACAGATACGCAGTATTTT.

This clonotype was seen at least ten times. The V gene is TRBV7-2, the J gene TRBJ2-1; weak D call: TRBD1 (5 bases). The CDR3 extends over 16 amino acids. The germline CDR1 and CDR2 sequences are SGHTA and FQGNSA. The ends were cut back, 0 bases at V and 2 bases at J, with 11 bases in the middle. The CDR3 here is CASSLALTVTYNEQFF. CDR3 coding DNA: TGTGCCAGCAGCTTAGCGCTGACAGTTACCTACAATGAGCAGTTCTTC.

Only a few counts were recorded for this clonotype. The chain has TRBV6-2 or TRBV6-3 and TRBJ2-1; D may be TRBD2 (6 bases). Germline values: CDR1 MNHEY, CDR2 SVGEGT. The CDR3 loop spans 16 amino acids. V lost 6 bases, J lost 11 bases, and 26 bases lay in between. The DNA for the CDR3 is TGTGCCAGCAGAAGACTTTCTAGCGAAAAGACACGCCAGCAGTTCTTC. Protein: CASRRLSSEKTRQQFF.

In this sample, this clonotype turned up a few times. The rearrangement uses TRBV20-1 and TRBJ2-3; no clear D gene. Germline V gives CDR1 DFQATT, CDR2 SNEGSKA (reference sequence). V dropped 3 bases and J dropped 4 bases, with 8 bases sitting between them. CDR3 length equals 12 residues. CDR3 loop: CSASLLSDTQYF. CDR3 nucleotides: TGCAGTGCTAGCCTCTTGTCAGATACGCAGTATTTT.

The chain recombines TRBV20-1 with TRBJ2-1, with 9 nucleotides matching TRBD2. Germline V lookup: CDR1 DFQATT, CDR2 SNEGSKA (reference sequence). V trimming: 6 bases; J trimming: 3 bases; junction bases outside the gene matches: 6. The CDR3 has 14 residues. The CDR3 is CSARGGVSYNEQFF. The CDR3 DNA is TGCAGTGCGCGGGGGGGTGTTAGCTACAATGAGCAGTTCTTC.

This clonotype was observed many times. The chain links TRBV9 to TRBJ1-2; D is perhaps TRBD1 (6 bases). Trimming took 0 bases from V and 4 from J, leaving 13 bases between them. Per germline, CDR1 SGDLS and CDR2 YYNGEE. CDR3 length: 15 amino acids. CDR3 region: CASSVAGQGSYGYTF. The CDR3 DNA reads TGTGCCAGCAGCGTAGCTGGCCAGGGGAGCTATGGCTACACCTTC.

This clonotype was picked up many times. This chain connects TRBV7-2 to TRBJ2-3, with D perhaps assigned TRBD1 or TRBD2 (6 bases each). Deletions cut 2 bases from V and 3 bases from J, with 9 bases between. Germline loops: CDR1 SGHTA, CDR2 FQGNSA. The CDR3 is 14 residues long. CDR3 region: CASSLTGRTDTQYF. The DNA for the CDR3 is TGTGCCAGCAGCTTAACAGGGAGGACAGATACGCAGTATTTT.

The J gene is TRBJ2-5, the V gene TRBV12-3 or TRBV12-4; D is undetermined. CDR3 length: 12 residues. V gave up 6 bases and J gave up 6 bases, with 11 bases separating them. The CDR3 nucleotides read TGTGCCAGCAGCCCCGCGACGCAGACCCAGTACTTC. Amino acid sequence: CASSPATQTQYF.

The chain couples TRBV9 to TRBJ1-4, with D tentatively TRBD1 (5 bases). Germline V gene lookup returns CDR1 SGDLS and CDR2 YYNGEE. This CDR3 contains 15 residues. V lost 4 bases and J 8 bases, leaving 18 bases between the germline ends. CDR3 sequence (DNA): TGTGCCAGCAGCTCCCCGCGGGGGACTGGGGAAAAACTGTTTTTT. Amino acids: CASSSPRGTGEKLFF.

This clonotype has a handful of counts. Its ends do not fully match the called genes, so a read error is possible. CDR3 nucleotides: TGTGCCAGCACTTTACAGGGGGCGCCAAAGACCCAGTACTTC. Its translation: CASTLQGAPKTQYF. The V call is TRBV12-3 or TRBV12-4, the J call TRBJ2-5, with 9 bases fitting TRBD1. This CDR3 has 14 residues.

This clonotype showed up just a few times. In DNA, the CDR3 is TGTGCCAGCAGCTTCATGGGACTAGAGACCCAGTACTTC. Its protein is CASSFMGLETQYF. V and J are TRBV5-6 and TRBJ2-5, with TRBD2 as a possible D gene (6 bases). V was trimmed by 2 bases and J by 4 bases, leaving 9 bases between them. The CDR3 is 13 amino acids. Germline lookup yields CDR1 SGHDT and CDR2 YYEEEE. Drawing the rest from reference TRBV5-6 and TRBJ2-5, the complete variable domain is DAGVTQSPTHLIKTRGQQVTLRCSPKSGHDTVSWYQQALGQGPQFIFQYYEEEERQRGNFPDRFSGHQFPNYSSELNVNALLLGDSALYLCASSFMGLETQYFGPGTRLLVL.

The V call is TRBV10-3, the J call TRBJ2-1; 11 bases are a match to TRBD2. The V segment lost 2 bases and the J segment 6 bases; nucleotides outside the gene matches: 0. CDR1 is ENHRY and CDR2 is SYGVKD in the germline V gene. The CDR3 extends over 14 amino acids. The chain's CDR3 is CAISEGTSGNEQFF. The CDR3 coding sequence is TGTGCCATCAGTGAGGGGACTAGCGGCAATGAGCAGTTCTTC.

This clonotype was counted a few times. The rearrangement uses TRBV29-1 and TRBJ2-1; D may be TRBD1 or TRBD2 (5 bases each). The CDR3 extends over 14 amino acids. V was shortened by 4 bases and J by 8 bases, with 18 bases between the two germline ends. Germline values: CDR1 SQVTM, CDR2 ANQGSEA. As DNA, the CDR3 is TGCAGCGTTGGGGACGATGGTAGATCCGATGAGCAGTTCTTC. Translation gives CSVGDDGRSDEQFF.

This clonotype was seen a handful of times. The CDR3 here is CASRRDRVPGANVLTF. CDR3 sequence (DNA): TGTGCCAGTAGGCGGGACAGGGTGCCTGGGGCCAACGTCCTGACTTTC. The chain combines TRBV19 with TRBJ2-6; 9 bases agree with TRBD1. In germline, CDR1 is LNHDA, CDR2 SQIVND (reference sequence). Unmatched junction bases numbered 5, after V lost 6 bases and J lost 2 bases. CDR3 length: 16 residues.

V gene TRBV24-1 combines with J gene TRBJ2-7; TRBD1 might be the D (6 bases). The germline CDR1 and CDR2 sequences are KGHDR and SFDVKD. V was shortened by 2 bases and J by 4 bases, with 14 bases between the two germline ends. CDR3 length equals 15 residues. Here the CDR3 DNA reads TGTGCCACCAGTGATTCTGGGACACCCGTTTACGAGCAGTACTTC. As protein: CATSDSGTPVYEQYF.